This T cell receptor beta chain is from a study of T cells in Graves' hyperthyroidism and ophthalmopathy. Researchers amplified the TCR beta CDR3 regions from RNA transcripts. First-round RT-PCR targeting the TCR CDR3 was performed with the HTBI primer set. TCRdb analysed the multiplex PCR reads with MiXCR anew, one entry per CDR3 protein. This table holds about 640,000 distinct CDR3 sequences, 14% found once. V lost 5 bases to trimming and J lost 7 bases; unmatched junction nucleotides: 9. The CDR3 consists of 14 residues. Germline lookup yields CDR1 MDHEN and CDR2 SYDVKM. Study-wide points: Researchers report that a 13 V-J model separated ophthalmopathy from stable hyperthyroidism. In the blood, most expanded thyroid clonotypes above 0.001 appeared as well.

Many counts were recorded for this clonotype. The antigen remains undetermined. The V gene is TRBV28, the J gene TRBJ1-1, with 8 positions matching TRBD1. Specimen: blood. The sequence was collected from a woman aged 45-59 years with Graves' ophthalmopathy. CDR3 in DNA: TGTGCCAGCAGTCCTTCGACAGGGGTGGGTGAAGCTTTCTTT. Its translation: CASSPSTGVGEAFF.